This T cell receptor beta chain was observed in a study of blood T cell repertoires in COVID-19. Study summary: Sources were T cells, B-cell-depleted T cells, or PBMCs; the material itself was cDNA or gDNA.

Trimming left V 1 base short and J 5 bases short, with 11 bases between. The germline V gene encodes CDR1 MNHEY and CDR2 SMNVEV (reference sequence). The CDR3 extends over 15 amino acids. As processed by the authors: For nucleated cells, counts were estimated from reference gene primer amplification. Profiled with immunoSEQ multiplex PCR; TCRdb holds only in-frame clones, not every one. V and J calls and clone size are given by that table; D and trimming were obtained from the DNA. The profile shows around 88,000 clones, roughly 80% of them singletons. What was sequenced was peripheral blood. The receptor was isolated from a woman older than 75 with acute or convalescent COVID-19. The V and J genes are TRBV27 and TRBJ1-4; D may be TRBD1 (5 bases). The CDR3 loop is CASSLFRGLNEKLFF. DNA of the CDR3: TGTGCCAGCAGTTTATTTAGGGGATTGAATGAAAAACTGTTTTTT.